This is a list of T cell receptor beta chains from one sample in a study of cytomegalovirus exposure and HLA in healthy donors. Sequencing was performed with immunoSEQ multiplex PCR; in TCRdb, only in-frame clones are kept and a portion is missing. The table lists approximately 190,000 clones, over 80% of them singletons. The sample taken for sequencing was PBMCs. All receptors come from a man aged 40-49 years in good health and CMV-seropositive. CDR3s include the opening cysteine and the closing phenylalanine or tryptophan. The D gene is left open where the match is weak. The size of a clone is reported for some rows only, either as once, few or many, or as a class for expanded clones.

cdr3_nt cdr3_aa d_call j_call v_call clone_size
TGTGCCAGCAGTTCCAGGGACAGCCAAGAGACCCAGTACTTC CASSSRDSQETQYF TRBD1 TRBJ2-5 TRBV28 NA
TGTGCCAGCAGCTTAGTCTCTGGAGGCCCCTACGAGCAGTACTTC CASSLVSGGPYEQYF NA TRBJ2-7 TRBV7-9 NA
TGTGCCAGCAGCGTAGGAGGTAGATACGAGCAGTACTTC CASSVGGRYEQYF NA TRBJ2-7 TRBV9 few
TGTGCCAGCAACGACAGGGCGAACACTGAAGCTTTCTTT CASNDRANTEAFF TRBD1 TRBJ1-1 TRBV6-6 NA
TGTGCCAGCAGCAAGGTGGGGAGCAACTATGGCTACACCTTC CASSKVGSNYGYTF NA TRBJ1-2 TRBV27 NA
TGTGCCAGCAGCAATACAGGAGACAAAAACATTCAGTACTTC CASSNTGDKNIQYF NA TRBJ2-4 TRBV5-4 NA
TGTGCCTGGACCGGGGACAGCTACGAGCAGTACTTC CAWTGDSYEQYF TRBD1 TRBJ2-7 TRBV30 NA
TGTGCCAGCAGCTCCTGGCGGGGGCGCACCGGGGAGCTGTTTTTT CASSSWRGRTGELFF NA TRBJ2-2 TRBV5-4 NA
TGTGCCAGCAGCTCGGGGGGGGCGTTTGAGCAGTTCTTC CASSSGGAFEQFF TRBD2 TRBJ2-1 TRBV5-4 NA
TGTGCCAGCGGCGCAGGGGGCAGCTATGGCTACACCTTC CASGAGGSYGYTF TRBD1 TRBJ1-2 TRBV28 NA
TGTGCTAGCAGGGATGACAGGGCAGGGGGAAACACCATATATTTT CASRDDRAGGNTIYF TRBD1 TRBJ1-3 TRBV7-7 once
TGTGCCAGCAGTGGGGGAGGGACAGGGGAAGAGACCCAGTACTTC CASSGGGTGEETQYF TRBD1 TRBJ2-5 TRBV28 NA
TGCGCCAGCAGCCAGGGACTAGCGGGGACAGATACGCAGTATTTT CASSQGLAGTDTQYF TRBD2 TRBJ2-3 TRBV5-1 few
TGTGCCAGCAGCCCCCGGGACACCTACAATGAGCAGTTCTTC CASSPRDTYNEQFF NA TRBJ2-1 TRBV5-6 NA
TGCGCCAGCAGCCAATCCGGGGCGACAGGAGATGGCTACACCTTC CASSQSGATGDGYTF NA TRBJ1-2 TRBV4-3 once
TGTGCCAGCAGAGACAGGGCCAGCACAGATACGCAGTATTTT CASRDRASTDTQYF TRBD1 TRBJ2-3 TRBV6-5 few
TGTGCCAGCAGTTCCGGGAGGGGCACTGAAGCTTTCTTT CASSSGRGTEAFF NA TRBJ1-1 TRBV27 NA
TGTGCCAGTAGTGGTCCGGGACAGGGGGAAACTGAAGCTTTCTTT CASSGPGQGETEAFF TRBD1 TRBJ1-1 TRBV19 NA
TGCGCCAGCAGCCGAATCTCGGGACAGGGGACTTACGAGCAGTACTTC CASSRISGQGTYEQYF TRBD1 TRBJ2-7 TRBV4-3 NA
TGCGCCAGCAGCTTTACAGGGGACTCCTACAATGAGCAGTTCTTC CASSFTGDSYNEQFF TRBD1 TRBJ2-1 TRBV5-1 NA
TGTGCCAGCAGCCCGCCGAGGGGGGGACGGACGAACACTGAAGCTTTCTTT CASSPPRGGRTNTEAFF NA TRBJ1-1 TRBV9 NA
TGTGCCAGCAGTCCCCGGACAGGGGGAAGTCTTGAAGCTTTCTTT CASSPRTGGSLEAFF TRBD1 TRBJ1-1 TRBV6-5 NA
TGTGCCAGCAGCTTAGCACTCCAGGGTGGGAATATAAGGAGGGGTTACGAGCAGTACTTC CASSLALQGGNIRRGYEQYF NA TRBJ2-7 TRBV7-2 few
TGTGCCAGCAGTCCTGGACAGACTAGCACAGATACGCAGTATTTT CASSPGQTSTDTQYF NA TRBJ2-3 TRBV6-5 once
TGTGCCAGCAGTGAGGGGCGAAACACCATATATTTT CASSEGRNTIYF NA TRBJ1-3 TRBV6-1 once
TGTGCCAGCACTGGAGGGGGCTCCTATGGCTACACCTTC CASTGGGSYGYTF TRBD1 TRBJ1-2 TRBV27 once
TGTGCCAGCAGTTACCGGTCTAGTATAGCCAAAAACATTCAGTACTTC CASSYRSSIAKNIQYF NA TRBJ2-4 TRBV6-6 NA
TGTGCCAGCAGCGCTACTAGCGGGGGCACAGATACGCAGTATTTT CASSATSGGTDTQYF TRBD2 TRBJ2-3 TRBV7-9 NA
TGTGCCATCAGTGAGTCGGTCGGAGCCTATGGCTACACCTTC CAISESVGAYGYTF NA TRBJ1-2 TRBV10-3 NA
TGCAGCGTTCGGGGTCCCCACTCCTACGAGCAGTACTTC CSVRGPHSYEQYF NA TRBJ2-7 TRBV29-1 NA
TGTGCCAGCAGCGCAGCTACAGGGGCCGGCACTGAAGCTTTCTTT CASSAATGAGTEAFF TRBD1 TRBJ1-1 TRBV13 NA
TGCGCCAGCAGCTTGGAGGGGGTATCCATGGGCGAGCAGTACTTC CASSLEGVSMGEQYF NA TRBJ2-7 TRBV5-1 NA
TGTGCCTGGGCAAAGGGAGGTCATTACGAGCAGTACTTC CAWAKGGHYEQYF NA TRBJ2-7 TRBV30 NA
TGTGCCAGTAGTATAGCCTGGACAGCACAAAGGGAGCAGTACTTC CASSIAWTAQREQYF NA TRBJ2-7 TRBV19 NA
TGTGCCAGCAGTTTATATAGGGACAGGGGGAAATACTTC CASSLYRDRGKYF TRBD1 TRBJ2-7 TRBV28 NA
TGTGCCAGCAGCGAGAGACTAGCGAGGGGAGATACGCAGTATTTT CASSERLARGDTQYF TRBD2 TRBJ2-3 TRBV7-2 NA
TGTGCCAGCAGCGTAGGAGCAGGGATCACTGAAGCTTTCTTT CASSVGAGITEAFF NA TRBJ1-1 TRBV9 NA
TGCGCCAGCAGCTTGGTTAGCGGGGAGGAGACCCAGTACTTC CASSLVSGEETQYF TRBD2 TRBJ2-5 TRBV5-1 NA
TGCGCCAGCAGCCAAGGAAGGGGGCTCCAAGAGACCCAGTACTTC CASSQGRGLQETQYF TRBD1 TRBJ2-5 TRBV4-3 NA
TGCGCCAGCAGCCAAGATAAAGGAGGGGTTAGGAACGAGCAGTACTTC CASSQDKGGVRNEQYF NA TRBJ2-7 TRBV4-3 NA
TGTGCCAGCAGCTTAGGAACAGGAGCCTACGAGCAGTACTTC CASSLGTGAYEQYF NA TRBJ2-7 TRBV7-9 NA
TGTGCCAGCTTGGGCGGGTCGGGGGAGACCCAGTACTTC CASLGGSGETQYF NA TRBJ2-5 TRBV2 NA
TGTGCCAGCAGCTTGGGGGCAGGGGACACTGAAGCTTTCTTT CASSLGAGDTEAFF NA TRBJ1-1 TRBV5-6 NA
TGTGCCAGCAGTGAAGCTTTGCGGGGGGAGCAGTTCTTC CASSEALRGEQFF TRBD2 TRBJ2-1 TRBV6-1 NA
NA CAWGGGSRDFVFF NA TRBJ1-4 TRBV30 NA
TGTGCCAGCAGGCTACTACCGCCGCAGATTAATGAGCAGTTCTTC CASRLLPPQINEQFF NA TRBJ2-1 TRBV6-1 few
TGTGCCAGCAGCTTGTACGGGGTGAACATTCAGTACTTC CASSLYGVNIQYF NA TRBJ2-4 TRBV5-4 NA
TGTGCCAGCAACCGGGACATTGGCTACACCTTC CASNRDIGYTF NA TRBJ1-2 TRBV7-2 NA
TGTGCCAGCAGCCAAGGCCGGTGGACAGGGGGCGGGCTGAACACTGAAGCTTTCTTT CASSQGRWTGGGLNTEAFF TRBD1 TRBJ1-1 TRBV14 NA
TGTGCCAGCAGCGCGACAGGGATCGGCGAGCAGTACTTC CASSATGIGEQYF TRBD1 TRBJ2-7 TRBV7-9 once
TGTGCCAGCAGCCTAGACGTTCCGGGACTAGAAGCGTCCACAGATACGCAGTATTTT CASSLDVPGLEASTDTQYF TRBD2 TRBJ2-3 TRBV11-1 NA
TGCGCCAGCAGCTTGCAGGGGAATCAGCCCCAGCATTTT CASSLQGNQPQHF NA TRBJ1-5 TRBV5-1 few
TGTGCCAGCAGCCTAAGACAGAGAGTCTACAATGAGCAGTTCTTC CASSLRQRVYNEQFF NA TRBJ2-1 TRBV27 few